This T cell receptor beta chain was captured by sequencing in a study of T cells in Graves' hyperthyroidism and ophthalmopathy. For Graves' hyperthyroidism to be stable, ophthalmopathy could not progress within 18 months. Ten or more counts support this clonotype. Its antigen remains unknown. Germline CDR1 reads SGHTA; CDR2 reads FQGNSA. The CDR3 has 14 residues. J lost 5 bases, V lost 4 bases, and 3 bases had no gene match. RNA transcripts gave rise to amplified TCR beta CDR3 regions. The HTBI primer set served for first-round RT-PCR of the TCR CDR3. In TCRdb, the multiplex PCR reads were re-called with MiXCR into one record per CDR3 protein. In the table there are 470,000 or so distinct CDR3 sequences, less than 25% of which are singletons. Study-wide points: Prediction of ophthalmopathy progression came a median approximately 6 months pre-onset.

Sequencing was carried out using blood. The receptor was derived from a man aged 18 to 30 with Graves' hyperthyroidism. The chain uses TRBV7-2 and TRBJ1-1; 11 nucleotides line up with TRBD1. CDR3 region: CASSWDRGLTEAFF. The CDR3 bases are TGTGCCAGCAGCTGGGACAGGGGGTTAACTGAAGCTTTCTTT.